The 16 T cell receptor beta chains below come from one sample, sequenced in a study of shared clonotypes between healthy human individuals. Method: immunoSEQ multiplex PCR; TCRdb's copy keeps in-frame clones and lacks some. The data show some 2,100,000 clones, with under 97% seen just once and 0.1% to 0.15% held by the top ten. Sequences were obtained from naive CD4+ T cells sorted from blood. The subset here: CD45RA+ positively selected. These receptors originate from a man aged 18 to 30 in good health.

In its sample, this clone was seen once. V and J are TRBV10-3 and TRBJ2-3; TRBD1 or TRBD2 may be the D gene (5 bases each). Germline V gene data show CDR1 as ENHRY and CDR2 as SYGVKD. V was trimmed by 6 bases and J by 3 bases, leaving 13 bases between them. This CDR3 is 14 amino acids long. CDR3 coding DNA: TGTGCCATCAGACGGAGGTCAGGGACAGATACGCAGTATTTT. Translation gives CAIRRRSGTDTQYF.

The CDR3 sequence: CASSAYPGGMGTDTQYF. The CDR3 nucleotides read TGTGCCAGCAGCGCATACCCCGGGGGGATGGGAACAGATACGCAGTATTTT. The chain recombines TRBV9 with TRBJ2-3; 7 bases are shared with TRBD2. Trimming removed 3 bases from V and 3 bases from J; junction bases left unmatched: 13. The CDR3 consists of 17 residues. The germline CDR1 and CDR2 sequences are SGDLS and YYNGEE.

The V and J genes are TRBV18 and TRBJ1-1; weak D call: TRBD1 (5 bases). Germline lookup yields CDR1 KGHSH and CDR2 LQKENI. This CDR3 contains 13 residues. The ends were cut back, 6 bases at V and 6 bases at J, with 14 bases in the middle. Here the CDR3 reads CASSDSVGAEAFF. CDR3 in DNA: TGTGCCAGCTCCGATTCCGTGGGGGCTGAAGCTTTCTTT.

About this clone itself: The same CDR3 is also encoded by other DNA sequences in this sample. The chain carries TRBV7-9 and TRBJ1-1; D not resolved. This CDR3 spans 12 amino acids. Germline V gene data show CDR1 as SEHNR and CDR2 as FQNEAQ (reference sequence). Trimming cost V 3 bases and J 3 bases, with 5 bases left between them. The DNA of the CDR3 is TGTGCCAGCAGCTTCGGGGACACTGAAGCTTTCTTT. This translates into CASSFGDTEAFF.

The chain joins TRBV15 to TRBJ1-2; TRBD1 might be the D (5 bases). Germline values: CDR1 LNHNV, CDR2 YYDKDF (reference sequence). V lost 0 bases and J 4 bases, leaving 9 bases between the germline ends. The CDR3 has 14 amino acids. This CDR3 reads CATSRDGGTYGYTF. Written as DNA, the CDR3 is TGTGCCACCAGCAGAGATGGGGGGACCTATGGCTACACCTTC. Variable domain in full (rest from reference TRBV15 and TRBJ1-2): DAMVIQNPRYQVTQFGKPVTLSCSQTLNHNVMYWYQQKSSQAPKLLFHYYDKDFNNEADTPDNFQSRRPNTSFCFLDIRSPGLGDTAMYLCATSRDGGTYGYTFGSGTRLTVV.

This rearrangement joins TRBV25-1 to TRBJ1-6; D uncertain. There are 14 residues in the CDR3. V lost 4 bases, J lost 4 bases, and 8 bases lay in between. Germline CDR1 reads MGHDK; CDR2 reads SYGVNS. The CDR3 DNA reads TGTGCCAGCAGTGCCCCTCGTTATAATTCACCCCTCCACTTT. Translating it yields CASSAPRYNSPLHF.

The V and J genes are TRBV6-5 and TRBJ2-7; D is perhaps TRBD2 (7 bases). This CDR3 is 12 amino acids long. In germline, CDR1 is MNHEY, CDR2 SVGAGI. Trimming pared 6 bases from V and 6 bases from J, leaving 12 bases between. CDR3 nucleotides: TGTGCCAGCAGGCGAGGGGGGGGCGAGCAGTACTTC. Translation gives CASRRGGGEQYF.

V gene TRBV6-5 combines with J gene TRBJ1-4; D call uncertain. The CDR3 consists of 15 residues. CDR1 is MNHEY and CDR2 is SVGAGI in the germline V gene. Trimming stripped 10 bases from V and 3 bases from J, with 18 bases between. The CDR3 is CATTAVGLSNEKLFF. Written as DNA, the CDR3 is TGTGCCACCACCGCCGTCGGGCTTTCTAATGAAAAACTGTTTTTT.

The V call is TRBV4-1, the J call TRBJ2-1, with TRBD1 identical over 7 bases. Germline V CDR1 and CDR2: MGHRA, YSYEKL. This CDR3 has 15 residues. The ends lost 1 base at V and 8 bases at J; junction bases unmatched: 8. The CDR3 coding sequence is TGCGCCAGCAGCCAAGGGGACAGTTTTCGCGATGAGCAGTTCTTC. Translating gives CASSQGDSFRDEQFF.

The chain combines TRBV5-1 with TRBJ2-5; D ambiguous. Germline CDR1 and CDR2: SGHRS and YFSETQ. V dropped 0 bases and J dropped 4 bases, with 10 bases sitting between them. The length of the CDR3 is 14 residues. DNA of the CDR3: TGCGCCAGCAGCTTGGAGCCAGGATTAGAGACCCAGTACTTC. It specifies CASSLEPGLETQYF.

This sequence joins TRBV12-2 and TRBJ1-2. TRBV12-2 is an annotated pseudogene. This CDR3 is 16 amino acids long. CDR3 bases: TGTGCAAGTCGCTTAGTGGGGCTAGCACGAACGGATGGCTACACCTTC. This translates into CASRLVGLARTDGYTF.

The V gene is TRBV6-6, the J gene TRBJ1-1; no reliable D call. Germline V gene lookup returns CDR1 MNHNY and CDR2 SVGAGI (reference sequence). Between the trimmed V and J ends, which lost 6 bases and 5 bases, there was a span of 10 bases. This CDR3 has 12 residues. CDR3 DNA sequence: TGTGCCAGCAGGTCGAGCGGGACTGAAGCTTTCTTT. This gives the protein CASRSSGTEAFF.

The chain has TRBV2 and TRBJ1-3; D not certain. The CDR3 has 13 residues. Germline V gene lookup returns CDR1 SNHLY and CDR2 FYNNEI. Trimming pared 8 bases from V and 0 bases from J, leaving 8 bases between. The CDR3 coding sequence is TGTGCCAGCCGGCGGGCCTCTGGAAACACCATATATTTT. It yields the protein CASRRASGNTIYF.

The chain combines TRBV18 with TRBJ1-1, with D possibly matching TRBD1 (5 bases). This CDR3 has 14 residues. V lost 6 bases to trimming and J lost 1 base, with 12 bases between them. Germline assignment: CDR1 KGHSH and CDR2 LQKENI. CDR3 bases: TGTGCCAGCTCCCGGGGCCCAGAGAACACTGAAGCTTTCTTT. Its translation: CASSRGPENTEAFF.

The V gene is TRBV6-1, the J gene TRBJ1-5, with no clear D. The V end was cut by 8 bases, the J end by 0 bases, with 8 bases between. CDR1 and CDR2 from the germline V gene are MNHNS and SASEGT. The CDR3 consists of 13 residues. CDR3 nucleotide sequence: TGTGCCAGCTCGTATGATAGCAATCAGCCCCAGCATTTT. Translated: CASSYDSNQPQHF.

Only one count was recorded for this clone. The chain combines TRBV30 with TRBJ1-1; D call uncertain. The CDR3 covers 13 residues. CDR1 and CDR2 from the germline V gene are GTSNPN and SVGIG (reference sequence). The germline V and J ends were trimmed by 2 bases and 5 bases, with 12 bases remaining between them. CDR3 loop: CAWSQEGATEAFF. The CDR3 DNA reads as TGTGCCTGGAGTCAGGAGGGAGCGACTGAAGCTTTCTTT. The full variable domain, completed using reference TRBV30 and TRBJ1-1, is SQTIHQWPATLVQPVGSPLSLECTVEGTSNPNLYWYRQAAGRGLQLLFYSVGIGQISSEVPQNLSASRPQDRQFILSSKKLLLSDSGFYLCAWSQEGATEAFFGQGTRLTVV.